One T cell receptor (beta chain) is described in this entry. Its cognate antigen is unknown. This table comes from immunoSEQ multiplex PCR, and its TCRdb copy is limited to in-frame clones, with some not included. The profile shows about 120,000 clones, roughly 91% of them singletons. Unmatched junction bases numbered 5, after V lost 3 bases and J lost 5 bases. This CDR3 has 15 amino acids. Germline V gene data show CDR1 as SGHTA and CDR2 as FQGTGA. This specimen comes from a study of graft-versus-host responses after intestinal transplantation. For the study at large: Multivisceral, liver-intestinal, or isolated intestinal transplants were given to recipients. Every one of the recipients received anti-thymocyte globulin induction and afterwards took tacrolimus and steroids for roughly 3 years. Points from the study as a whole: Allografts of patients with graft-donor T cell macrochimerism showed high graft-versus-host to host-versus-graft clone ratios. There was an association between peak levels of circulating GvH clones and early post-transplant HvG declines.

The receptor comes from a human donor who received an intestinal transplant. Sequences were derived from unstimulated CD4+ T cells sorted from spleen or lymph node cells, sampled before intestinal transplant. The chain links TRBV7-3 to TRBJ2-1; 9 positions match TRBD2. CDR3 sequence reads: CASSFQGLADNEQFF. The CDR3 bases are TGTGCCAGCAGCTTTCAGGGACTAGCAGACAATGAGCAGTTCTTC.